This T cell receptor (beta chain) was sequenced in a study of cytomegalovirus exposure and HLA in healthy donors. Regarding this clone: Its antigen is undetermined.

The PCR contained 60 Vbeta and 13 Jbeta primers. Here immunoSEQ multiplex PCR was the method, and the copy in TCRdb shows in-frame clones only, minus some. The repertoire holds about 120,000 clones, with around 81% as singletons. Overall study results and limits: In a later analysis, parvovirus B19, influenza, CMV and Epstein-Barr virus appeared linked to several top co-occurrence clusters. Data from an earlier analysis indicated that most TCR beta V segments were productive either about 90% or about 30% of the time.

Germline CDR1 reads MNHNY; CDR2 reads SVGAGI (reference sequence). This CDR3 has 14 residues. Trimming at V came to 10 bases and at J to 3 bases, leaving 4 bases not matched to a gene. The sequence derives from a female donor in good health and CMV-seronegative. Material for sequencing was PBMCs. The rearrangement uses TRBV6-6 and TRBJ2-3; 13 bases are a match to TRBD2. CDR3 region: CATSTSGRTDTQYF. CDR3 in DNA: TGTGCCACCTCGACTAGCGGGAGGACAGATACGCAGTATTTT.